Following are 27 T cell receptor beta chains from one sample sequenced in a study of cytomegalovirus exposure and HLA in healthy donors. Both 60 Vbeta primers and 13 Jbeta primers went into the PCR. Repertoires were generated with immunoSEQ multiplex PCR, while TCRdb's copy carries only in-frame clones and drops some. Of about 120,000 clones listed, 65% to 80% are singletons. Sequencing was done on a sample of PBMCs. The receptor source for this set is a man aged 35-49 years in good health and CMV-seropositive.

The chain links TRBV18 to TRBJ2-1; 8 bases are a match to TRBD1. V gave up 2 bases and J gave up 8 bases; unmatched junction bases: 5. Germline CDR1 and CDR2: KGHSH and LQKENI. This CDR3 spans 14 amino acids. This CDR3 is CASSPARGPDEQFF. The CDR3 DNA is TGTGCCAGCTCACCAGCCAGGGGGCCCGATGAGCAGTTCTTC.

This clone appeared a few times. The J gene is TRBJ1-2, the V gene TRBV7-3; D is uncertain. In germline, CDR1 is SGHTA, CDR2 FQGTGA. V gave up 6 bases and J gave up 4 bases, with 18 bases separating them. CDR3 size: 15 residues. CDR3 nucleotides: TGTGCCAGCAGTGCCGCGGGTGCTCTAGGCTATGGCTACACCTTC. Residues: CASSAAGALGYGYTF.

The count of this clone is one. The chain joins TRBV7-2 to TRBJ2-7; 12 bases are a match to TRBD1. The CDR3 has 16 amino acids. Germline CDR1 is SGHTA and CDR2 is FQGNSA. Trimming cost V 5 bases and J 4 bases; bases outside gene matches: 9. The DNA for the CDR3 is TGTGCCAGCAGCCAAGCGGGACAGGGGGCGGCGTACGAGCAGTACTTC. This encodes CASSQAGQGAAYEQYF.

This sequence joins TRBV6-5 and TRBJ2-7; D perhaps matches TRBD1 (5 bases). The CDR3 is made up of 14 amino acids. CDR1 and CDR2 from the germline V gene are MNHEY and SVGAGI. Trimming took 2 bases from V and 5 from J, leaving 13 bases between them. The CDR3: CASSYIGHTHEQYF. Here the CDR3 DNA reads TGTGCCAGCAGTTACATCGGACACACCCACGAGCAGTACTTC.

The chain has TRBV11-2 and TRBJ2-2; 7 bases line up with TRBD2. The ends lost 1 base at V and 1 base at J; junction bases unmatched: 0. CDR3 length: 15 residues. Per germline, CDR1 SGHAT and CDR2 FQNNGV. The CDR3 region has the DNA TGTGCCAGCAGCTTAGCGGGGGGGAACACCGGGGAGCTGTTTTTT. It is translated as CASSLAGGNTGELFF.

This clone was found once. The chain has TRBV9 and TRBJ2-2; possible D gene TRBD2, 6 bases. The germline CDR1 and CDR2 sequences are SGDLS and YYNGEE. V lost 0 bases and J lost 7, with 10 bases in between. The CDR3 loop spans 14 amino acids. In DNA form, the CDR3 reads TGTGCCAGCAGCGTAGCTCGGGGGTACGGGGAGCTGTTTTTT. Residues: CASSVARGYGELFF. The full variable domain, with the rest looked up from reference TRBV9 and TRBJ2-2, is DSGVTQTPKHLITATGQRVTLRCSPRSGDLSVYWYQQSLDQGLQFLIQYYNGEERAKGNILERFSAQQFPDLHSELNLSSLELGDSALYFCASSVARGYGELFFGEGSRLTVL.

This chain joins TRBV7-2 and TRBJ2-7; TRBD2 matches 10 bases. V trimming: 1 base; J trimming: 7 bases; junction bases outside the gene matches: 4. The CDR3 extends over 14 amino acids. From germline, CDR1 is SGHTA and CDR2 FQGNSA. DNA of the CDR3: TGTGCCAGCAGCTTAGGGGGACTAGCGTTTGAGCAGTACTTC. It yields the protein CASSLGGLAFEQYF.

In its sample, this clone was seen a few times. The chain couples TRBV27 to TRBJ1-3, with D perhaps matching TRBD1 (5 bases). V shed 3 bases and J shed 1 base, with 13 bases lying between them. The germline V gene has CDR1 MNHEY and CDR2 SMNVEV (reference sequence). The CDR3 spans 16 residues. CDR3 coding DNA: TGTGCCAGCAGTTTTACAGGCCCTTTTTCTGGAAACACCATATATTTT. As protein: CASSFTGPFSGNTIYF.

The chain is built from TRBV9 and TRBJ2-3, with D perhaps matching TRBD2 (5 bases). V lost 4 bases, J lost 1 base, and 19 bases lay in between. The germline V gene has CDR1 SGDLS and CDR2 YYNGEE. The CDR3 is 17 residues long. The CDR3 loop is CASSPPEEVDGTDTQYF. CDR3 nucleotide sequence: TGTGCCAGCAGCCCCCCGGAGGAGGTCGACGGCACAGATACGCAGTATTTT.

The rearrangement joins TRBV6-1 to TRBJ1-5, with TRBD1 identical over 7 bases. CDR3 length: 15 residues. The V segment lost 6 bases and the J segment 6 bases; nucleotides outside the gene matches: 11. Germline assignment: CDR1 MNHNS and CDR2 SASEGT. CDR3: CASRRGQGVSQPQHF. The CDR3, as DNA: TGTGCCAGCAGAAGGGGGCAGGGAGTCAGTCAGCCCCAGCATTTT.

In its sample, this clone was seen a few times. The chain uses TRBV13 and TRBJ1-4; 8 bases align to TRBD1. The CDR3 is made up of 15 amino acids. Germline lookup yields CDR1 PRHDT and CDR2 FYEKMQ (reference sequence). Trimming cost V 5 bases and J 8 bases; bases outside gene matches: 10. CDR3: CASSPKTGEGEKLFF. DNA for the CDR3: TGTGCCAGCAGCCCAAAGACAGGGGAGGGCGAAAAACTGTTTTTT.

The chain couples TRBV27 to TRBJ1-6; no clear D gene. V was trimmed by 3 bases and J by 0 bases, leaving 6 bases between them. CDR1 MNHEY and CDR2 SMNVEV come from the germline V gene (reference sequence). The CDR3 contains 15 residues. CDR3 DNA sequence: TGTGCCAGCAGTTTCTGGAGCTCCTATAATTCACCCCTCCACTTT. Protein sequence: CASSFWSSYNSPLHF.

The V and J genes are TRBV6-1 and TRBJ1-2; 7 bases line up with TRBD1. CDR1 MNHNS and CDR2 SASEGT come from the germline V gene. The CDR3 spans 17 residues. The ends lost 2 bases at V and 2 bases at J; junction bases unmatched: 11. The CDR3 sequence is CASSEPIGSGGNYGYTF. CDR3 bases: TGTGCCAGCAGTGAACCTATCGGCTCAGGGGGGAACTATGGCTACACCTTC.

As concerns this clone: Compared with germline, one end of the junction differs, possibly owing to a read error. J is TRBJ1-2 and V is TRBV5-1, with TRBD1 matching 9 bases. This CDR3 spans 18 amino acids. Germline CDR1 and CDR2: SGHRS and YFSETQ. CDR3 residues: CASSLKPPGTGLSYVYTF. Here the CDR3 DNA reads TGCGCCAGCAGCTTAAAACCTCCCGGGACAGGGTTAAGCTATGTCTACACCTTC. The entire variable domain, with the rest obtained from reference TRBV5-1 and TRBJ1-2, is as follows: KAGVTQTPRYLIKTRGQQVTLSCSPISGHRSVSWYQQTPGQGLQFLFEYFSETQRNKGNFPGRFSGRQFSNSRSEMNVSTLELGDSALYLCASSLKPPGTGLSYVYTFGSGTRLTVV.

The V call is TRBV4-3, the J call TRBJ1-4; 9 bases line up with TRBD1. V shed 0 bases and J 8 bases; nucleotides not matched to a gene: 10. Germline CDR1 reads LGHNA; CDR2 reads YSLEER. The CDR3 is made up of 17 amino acids. The CDR3 loop is CASSQDPRTGESEKLFF. The CDR3 DNA reads as TGCGCCAGCAGCCAAGATCCCCGGACAGGGGAATCGGAAAAACTGTTTTTT.

This clone was picked up a small number of times. V and J are TRBV5-6 and TRBJ2-5; 9 positions agree with TRBD2. V dropped 0 bases and J dropped 5; count of bases not matched to a gene: 8. Germline values: CDR1 SGHDT, CDR2 YYEEEE. The CDR3 is made up of 16 amino acids. The CDR3, as DNA: TGTGCCAGCAGCTTGGAGGGCGGGGGGGCAGGGGAGACCCAGTACTTC. It is translated as CASSLEGGGAGETQYF. Looking up the rest from reference TRBV5-6 and TRBJ2-5 gives the full variable domain: DAGVTQSPTHLIKTRGQQVTLRCSPKSGHDTVSWYQQALGQGPQFIFQYYEEEERQRGNFPDRFSGHQFPNYSSELNVNALLLGDSALYLCASSLEGGGAGETQYFGPGTRLLVL.

The chain combines TRBV29-1 with TRBJ1-5; D unresolved. CDR3 length: 13 residues. In germline, CDR1 is SQVTM, CDR2 ANQGSEA. V gave up 5 bases and J gave up 0 bases, with 8 bases separating them. The CDR3 DNA sequence: TGCAGCGTTTCCCGGGATAGCAATCAGCCCCAGCATTTT. Protein sequence: CSVSRDSNQPQHF.

The chain carries TRBV7-6 and TRBJ2-2, with a weak D call TRBD1 (5 bases). In germline, CDR1 is SGHVS, CDR2 FNYEAQ. CDR3 length equals 19 residues. Trimming shortened V by 4 bases and J by 3 bases, and 24 bases separated the two germline ends. Written as DNA, the CDR3 is TGTGCCAGCAGCTCCTTCTGGACACGAAGAGAAGGGGACACCGGGGAGCTGTTTTTT. Translation: CASSSFWTRREGDTGELFF.

The chain has TRBV29-1 and TRBJ2-2; 15 nucleotides line up with TRBD2. There are 14 residues in the CDR3. V lost 7 bases to trimming and J lost 7 bases; unmatched junction nucleotides: 4. The germline V gene has CDR1 SQVTM and CDR2 ANQGSEA. The CDR3 spells CSGTSGGVHGELFF. The CDR3 DNA reads TGCAGCGGGACTAGCGGGGGGGTGCACGGGGAGCTGTTTTTT.

This clone was seen a handful of times. This rearrangement joins TRBV4-1 to TRBJ2-7; 8 nucleotides match TRBD2. The CDR3 spans 15 residues. Germline loops: CDR1 MGHRA, CDR2 YSYEKL. Losses at the gene ends were 4 bases for V and 4 bases for J; bases not matched to a gene: 9. For the CDR3, the DNA is TGCGCCAGCAGCCTACGGGGGGGCGATCAATACGAGCAGTACTTC. Protein sequence: CASSLRGGDQYEQYF.

V gene TRBV18 combines with J gene TRBJ2-3, with TRBD2 identical over 7 bases. The ends lost 5 bases at V and 1 base at J; junction bases unmatched: 3. The germline gives CDR1 KGHSH, CDR2 LQKENI. The CDR3 loop spans 14 amino acids. The CDR3: CASSSGTGTDTQYF. The CDR3, as DNA: TGTGCCAGCTCAAGCGGGACCGGCACAGATACGCAGTATTTT.

This clone has more than one count but fewer than ten. The chain carries TRBV29-1 and TRBJ1-1; D remains unclear. Germline-derived CDR1 and CDR2 are SQVTM and ANQGSEA. The CDR3 is made up of 14 amino acids. V shed 7 bases and J shed 3 bases, with 18 bases lying between them. For the CDR3, the DNA is TGCAGCGCCCAAAACCGGGTACAAGACACTGAAGCTTTCTTT. Encoded protein: CSAQNRVQDTEAFF.

The chain recombines TRBV4-1 with TRBJ1-2; 7 bases are a match to TRBD1. After removal of 1 base from V and 6 bases from J, the junction contained 14 bases not matched to a gene. In germline, CDR1 is MGHRA, CDR2 YSYEKL. CDR3 length: 17 residues. The DNA for the CDR3 is TGCGCCAGCAGCCAAGTAGGTTCCCGAGGGGGCGCGGATGGCTACACCTTC. Translating gives CASSQVGSRGGADGYTF.

The rearrangement uses TRBV27 and TRBJ2-2; D is uncertain. The germline gives CDR1 MNHEY, CDR2 SMNVEV (reference sequence). Trimming removed 2 bases at V and 2 bases at J, with 6 bases between. The CDR3 length is 14 residues. CDR3 loop: CASSLNRNTGELFF. The CDR3 region has the DNA TGTGCCAGCAGTTTAAACAGAAACACCGGGGAGCTGTTTTTT.

Of note for this clone: The same CDR3 can be traced to other DNA sequences in this sample. V is TRBV7-2 and J is TRBJ2-7; D perhaps matches TRBD1 (5 bases). Trimming removed 2 bases from V and 5 bases from J, with 10 bases in between. Germline assignment: CDR1 SGHTA and CDR2 FQGNSA. There are 13 residues in the CDR3. In DNA, the CDR3 is TGTGCCAGCAGCTTAACAGGCCCTGACGAGCAGTACTTC. It is translated as CASSLTGPDEQYF.

The rearrangement joins TRBV6-5 to TRBJ2-5, with 9 bases matching TRBD1. Germline CDR1 is MNHEY and CDR2 is SVGAGI. The ends lost 6 bases at V and 5 bases at J; junction bases unmatched: 7. The CDR3 has 14 amino acids. CDR3 DNA: TGTGCCAGCAGCTACATACAGGGGGCGGAGACCCAGTACTTC. It yields the protein CASSYIQGAETQYF.

The chain employs TRBV18 and TRBJ1-1; 9 nucleotides align to TRBD1. This CDR3 spans 15 amino acids. V lost 4 bases and J lost 0; bases outside the gene matches: 3. Germline lookup yields CDR1 KGHSH and CDR2 LQKENI. CDR3 protein: CASSLRQGVNTEAFF. The CDR3 DNA reads as TGTGCCAGCTCACTTCGACAGGGGGTGAACACTGAAGCTTTCTTT.